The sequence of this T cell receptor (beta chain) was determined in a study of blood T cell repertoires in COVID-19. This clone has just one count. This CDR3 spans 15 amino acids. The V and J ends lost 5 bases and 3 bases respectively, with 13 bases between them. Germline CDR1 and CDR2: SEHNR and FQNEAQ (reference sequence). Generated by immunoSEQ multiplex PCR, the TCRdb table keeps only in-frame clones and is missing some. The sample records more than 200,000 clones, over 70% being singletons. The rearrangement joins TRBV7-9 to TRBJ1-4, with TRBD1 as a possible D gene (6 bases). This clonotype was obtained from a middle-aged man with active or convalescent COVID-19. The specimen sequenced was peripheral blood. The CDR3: CASSPGQSPNEKLFF. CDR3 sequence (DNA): TGTGCCAGCAGCCCCGGACAGAGTCCTAATGAAAAACTGTTTTTT.